This TCR beta chain was profiled in a study of cytomegalovirus exposure and HLA in healthy donors. Libraries were prepared by immunoSEQ multiplex PCR; TCRdb keeps only in-frame clonotypes and omits some of them. The table includes 300,000 to 450,000 clones, roughly 85% detected once. The ends lost 2 bases at V and 0 bases at J; junction bases unmatched: 7. The CDR3 spans 16 residues. Germline V CDR1 and CDR2: SGHRS, YFSETQ. This clone came up once. The sequence derives from a young woman in good health and CMV-seronegative. Sequencing input: PBMCs. The rearrangement links TRBV5-1 to TRBJ2-7; TRBD2 matches at 8 bases. CDR3 coding DNA: TGCGCCAGCAGCTTCTCAGGCGGGAGGTCCTCCTACGAGCAGTACTTC. This codes for CASSFSGGRSSYEQYF.